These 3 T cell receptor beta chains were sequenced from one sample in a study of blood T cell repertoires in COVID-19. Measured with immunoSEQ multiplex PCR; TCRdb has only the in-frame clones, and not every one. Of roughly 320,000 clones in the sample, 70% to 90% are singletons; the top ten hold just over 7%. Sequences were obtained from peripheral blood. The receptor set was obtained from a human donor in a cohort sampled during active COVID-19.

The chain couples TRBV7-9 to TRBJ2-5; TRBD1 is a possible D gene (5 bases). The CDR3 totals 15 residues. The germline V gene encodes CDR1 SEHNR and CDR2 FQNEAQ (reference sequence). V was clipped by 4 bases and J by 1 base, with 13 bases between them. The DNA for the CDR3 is TGTGCCAGCAGCTCACCTCCGACAGCCCAAGAGACCCAGTACTTC. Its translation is CASSSPPTAQETQYF.

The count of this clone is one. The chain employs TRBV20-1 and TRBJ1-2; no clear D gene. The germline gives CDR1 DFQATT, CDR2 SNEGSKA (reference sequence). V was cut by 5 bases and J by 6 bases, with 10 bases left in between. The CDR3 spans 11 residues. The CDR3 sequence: CSAGLGDGYTF. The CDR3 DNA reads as TGCAGTGCTGGGTTGGGAGATGGCTACACCTTC.

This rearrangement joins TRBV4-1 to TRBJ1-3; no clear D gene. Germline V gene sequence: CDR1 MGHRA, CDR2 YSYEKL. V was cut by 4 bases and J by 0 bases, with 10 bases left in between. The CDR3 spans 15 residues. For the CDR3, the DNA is TGCGCCAGCAGCCCCCTGGGCAGCTCTGGAAACACCATATATTTT. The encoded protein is CASSPLGSSGNTIYF.